The 27 T cell receptor beta chains listed next were all sequenced from one sample in a study of blood T cell repertoires in COVID-19. Clones were sequenced by immunoSEQ multiplex PCR, and TCRdb holds only the in-frame ones, with some missing. The profile shows about 200,000 clones, around four fifths of them singletons. Sequencing was performed on peripheral blood. These receptors all stem from a man aged 55 to 70 with COVID-19, enrolled during active disease.

About this clone: An end of the junction differs from the germline gene, which may be a read error. V gene TRBV7-9 combines with J gene TRBJ1-1; D gene uncertain. The CDR3 length is 12 residues. Germline assignment: CDR1 SEHNR and CDR2 FQNEAQ (reference sequence). The DNA of the CDR3 is TGTGCCAGCAGGTTAGGCGAGACTGAAGCTTTCTTT. Translating it yields CASRLGETEAFF.

This chain links TRBV18 with TRBJ1-2; 10 bases agree with TRBD1. Per the germline V gene, CDR1 is KGHSH and CDR2 is LQKENI. The CDR3 contains 15 residues. Germline trimming cut 1 base from V and 1 base from J; bases unmatched to any gene: 0. The CDR3 region is CASSPRDRGNYGYTF. DNA of the CDR3: TGTGCCAGCTCACCACGGGACAGGGGTAACTATGGCTACACCTTC.

This chain links TRBV7-9 with TRBJ2-7; 7 bases align to TRBD1. V lost 3 bases and J lost 3; bases outside the gene matches: 8. CDR1 and CDR2 (germline): SEHNR, FQNEAQ (reference sequence). This CDR3 is 15 amino acids long. Here the CDR3 reads CASSLGDSLLYEQYF. The CDR3, as DNA: TGTGCCAGCAGCTTGGGGGACAGCCTCCTCTACGAGCAGTACTTC.

This chain connects TRBV30 to TRBJ2-1; D call uncertain. V was pared by 0 bases and J by 2 bases, with 14 bases between. The CDR3 has 16 amino acids. Germline-derived CDR1 and CDR2 are GTSNPN and SVGIG (reference sequence). The CDR3 DNA reads as TGTGCCTGGAGTGTTCCGGTGGAGAACCCCTACAATGAGCAGTTCTTC. Amino acids: CAWSVPVENPYNEQFF.

The V and J genes are TRBV15 and TRBJ1-5, with D tentatively TRBD1 (6 bases). CDR1 is LNHNV and CDR2 is YYDKDF in the germline V gene (reference sequence). V lost 5 bases and J 1 base, leaving 12 bases between the germline ends. This CDR3 contains 15 residues. DNA for the CDR3: TGTGCCACCAGCGTGCAGGGGAACAGCAATCAGCCCCAGCATTTT. This translates into CATSVQGNSNQPQHF.

This chain uses TRBV21-1 with TRBJ2-7; the listed D gene, TRBD2, was not tested against the DNA. TRBV21-1 is noted as a pseudogene. The CDR3 runs 17 residues. CDR3 DNA: TGTGCCAGCAGCAGTCTAGCGGGAGGGCTTAACTCCTACGAGCAGTACTTC. This sequence encodes CASSSLAGGLNSYEQYF.

The V gene is TRBV3-1 (or the pseudogene TRBV3-2), the J gene TRBJ1-2, with D possibly TRBD1 on 6 matching bases. The CDR3 totals 14 residues. V was clipped by 6 bases and J by 1 base, with 12 bases between them. Germline CDR1 LGHDT, CDR2 YNNKEL (reference sequence). The CDR3 DNA reads TGTGCCAGCAGAACAGGGTCCCTTAACTATGGCTACACCTTC. Translating it yields CASRTGSLNYGYTF.

The genes are TRBV21-1 and TRBJ2-5; the table's D call, TRBD1, was not checked against the DNA. TRBV21-1 constitutes a pseudogene. This CDR3 contains 16 residues. CDR3 region: CASSKEFRDSARAQYF. CDR3 in DNA: TGTGCCAGCAGCAAAGAGTTTCGGGACAGTGCAAGGGCCCAGTACTTC.

The chain carries TRBV7-6 and TRBJ2-7; 12 bases fit TRBD2. Germline V gives CDR1 SGHVS, CDR2 FNYEAQ. The CDR3 has 16 residues. J was trimmed by 4 bases and V by 4 bases; bases with no gene match: 8. The CDR3 protein is CASSYRLAGESYEQYF. The DNA of the CDR3 is TGTGCCAGCAGCTATAGACTAGCGGGAGAGTCGTACGAGCAGTACTTC.

The J gene is TRBJ1-1, the V gene TRBV3-1 (or the pseudogene TRBV3-2); no clear D gene. Per germline, CDR1 LGHDT and CDR2 YNNKEL (reference sequence). V was trimmed by 1 base and J by 4 bases, leaving 10 bases between them. There are 14 residues in the CDR3. CDR3 DNA: TGTGCCAGCAGCCAAGGGGTGGGGAGCACTGAAGCTTTCTTT. This codes for CASSQGVGSTEAFF.

The V gene is TRBV10-3, the J gene TRBJ1-4; no clear D gene. V shed 3 bases and J shed 8 bases, with 13 bases lying between them. The germline gives CDR1 ENHRY, CDR2 SYGVKD. The CDR3 has 14 residues. The CDR3 DNA is TGTGCCATCAGTGACGGACTCCTTGAGGAAAAACTGTTTTTT. The encoded protein is CAISDGLLEEKLFF.

This chain uses TRBV4-2 with TRBJ2-5; 16 bases match TRBD2. The CDR3 is 17 amino acids. The J segment lost 5 bases and the V segment lost 1 base, leaving 4 bases of the junction unmatched. CDR1 is LGHNA, CDR2 YNFKEQ, per germline. This CDR3 reads CASSQVGGLAGGETQYF. DNA for the CDR3: TGTGCCAGCAGCCAAGTAGGGGGACTAGCGGGAGGGGAGACCCAGTACTTC.

The chain uses TRBV5-1 and TRBJ2-7, with TRBD2 identical over 11 bases. The junction had 13 bases not matched to a gene; V was cut back by 5 bases and J by 0 bases. The germline V gene has CDR1 SGHRS and CDR2 YFSETQ. The CDR3 sequence is 18 residues long. CDR3 coding DNA: TGCGCCAGCAGTCTTGGGGCGACTAGCGGGGCCAGCTCCTACGAGCAGTACTTC. It codes for CASSLGATSGASSYEQYF.

V gene TRBV11-2 combines with J gene TRBJ1-4; D gene ambiguous. V gave up 1 base and J gave up 7 bases, with 13 bases separating them. Germline V gives CDR1 SGHAT, CDR2 FQNNGV. CDR3 length: 15 residues. The CDR3 sequence: CASSLGRRPLEKLFF. Here the CDR3 DNA reads TGTGCCAGCAGCTTAGGGAGGAGACCCCTTGAAAAACTGTTTTTT.

V usage is TRBV5-1 and J usage is TRBJ1-5; D may be TRBD1 (5 bases). V was pared by 4 bases and J by 5 bases, with 10 bases between. This CDR3 region has 13 residues. Germline V gives CDR1 SGHRS, CDR2 YFSETQ. CDR3 residues: CASSGGVDQPQHF. The CDR3 DNA sequence: TGCGCCAGCAGCGGGGGGGTGGATCAGCCCCAGCATTTT.

The J gene is TRBJ2-2, the V gene TRBV11-2, with TRBD2 identical over 8 bases. Germline trimming cut 5 bases from V and 1 base from J; bases unmatched to any gene: 3. Per germline, CDR1 SGHAT and CDR2 FQNNGV. This CDR3 contains 15 residues. The CDR3 reads CASSGTSGNTGELFF. The CDR3 region has the DNA TGTGCCAGCAGCGGAACTAGCGGGAACACCGGGGAGCTGTTTTTT.

The gene calls are TRBV5-1 and TRBJ1-3; tentative D call: TRBD1 (6 bases). Looked up from germline, CDR1 is SGHRS and CDR2 is YFSETQ. This CDR3 has 13 residues. Trimming left V 4 bases short and J 4 bases short, with 9 bases between. CDR3 DNA: TGCGCCAGCAGCGCAGGGGTGGGAAACACCATATATTTT. This translates into CASSAGVGNTIYF.

V usage is TRBV5-1 and J usage is TRBJ1-2, with 11 positions matching TRBD1. Germline assignment: CDR1 SGHRS and CDR2 YFSETQ. Trimming removed 5 bases from V and 2 bases from J; junction bases left unmatched: 2. This CDR3 has 14 amino acids. DNA of the CDR3: TGCGCCAGCAGTCGGGACAGGGGGAACTATGGCTACACCTTC. It encodes CASSRDRGNYGYTF.

The J gene is TRBJ1-1, the V gene TRBV7-3; TRBD1 matches 10 bases. This CDR3 spans 14 amino acids. Per germline, CDR1 SGHTA and CDR2 FQGTGA. The V segment lost 6 bases and the J segment 7 bases; nucleotides outside the gene matches: 8. CDR3 in DNA: TGTGCCAGCAGTCCCGGGACAGGGGCTGTTGAAGCTTTCTTT. It translates to CASSPGTGAVEAFF.

Comment on this clone: Other DNA sequences within the sample encode an identical CDR3. The genes are TRBV5-4 and TRBJ2-1; 10 bases fit TRBD1. V lost 4 bases and J lost 7; bases outside the gene matches: 5. The CDR3 extends over 14 amino acids. CDR1 is SGHNT, CDR2 YYREEE, per germline (reference sequence). CDR3: CASSSRDRGNEQFF. As DNA, the CDR3 is TGTGCCAGCAGCAGCCGGGACAGGGGAAATGAGCAGTTCTTC.

This clone was found once. V and J are TRBV27 and TRBJ2-3, with a possible D match to TRBD1 (5 bases). This CDR3 contains 18 residues. The V end lost 5 bases, the J end lost 0 bases, and 21 bases lay between the germline ends. Germline V CDR1 and CDR2: MNHEY, SMNVEV (reference sequence). The chain's CDR3 is CASSKRRQLPSSTDTQYF. Written as DNA, the CDR3 is TGTGCCAGCAGTAAGCGCCGACAGCTTCCCTCTAGCACAGATACGCAGTATTTT.

This chain uses TRBV12-3 or TRBV12-4 with TRBJ1-1; D unclear. Trimming took 4 bases from V and 1 from J, leaving 7 bases between them. There are 13 residues in the CDR3. This CDR3 reads CASSYSENTEAFF. The CDR3 DNA is TGTGCCAGCAGTTACTCCGAGAACACTGAAGCTTTCTTT.

The chain is built from TRBV9 and TRBJ2-3; 7 nucleotides agree with TRBD1. The germline gives CDR1 SGDLS, CDR2 YYNGEE. The CDR3 covers 15 residues. V shed 0 bases and J 1 base; nucleotides not matched to a gene: 2. CDR3 sequence: CASSVERGRTDTQYF. CDR3 DNA sequence: TGTGCCAGCAGCGTAGAGAGGGGGCGCACAGATACGCAGTATTTT.

The chain couples TRBV5-6 to TRBJ1-2, with D perhaps TRBD1 (6 bases). The CDR3 is made up of 14 amino acids. Trimming shortened V by 8 bases and J by 7 bases, and 21 bases separated the two germline ends. In germline, CDR1 is SGHDT, CDR2 YYEEEE. The CDR3 reads CARGDTLRVCGYTF. The DNA for the CDR3 is TGTGCCAGGGGGGACACGCTGCGAGTGTGTGGCTACACCTTC. Filled out from reference TRBV5-6 and TRBJ1-2, the complete variable domain reads DAGVTQSPTHLIKTRGQQVTLRCSPKSGHDTVSWYQQALGQGPQFIFQYYEEEERQRGNFPDRFSGHQFPNYSSELNVNALLLGDSALYLCARGDTLRVCGYTFGSGTRLTVV.

This clone showed up just once. The genes are TRBV2 and TRBJ2-3, with TRBD2 matching over 12 bases. The CDR3 contains 15 residues. V lost 6 bases, J lost 7 bases, and 8 bases stayed unmatched. Germline V gene data show CDR1 as SNHLY and CDR2 as FYNNEI. CDR3 sequence reads: CASRGLAGPTNTQYF. The CDR3 nucleotides read TGTGCCAGCAGGGGACTAGCGGGCCCCACCAATACGCAGTATTTT.

The J gene is TRBJ2-3, the V gene TRBV11-1, with 8 bases matching TRBD1. Germline assignment: CDR1 SGHAT and CDR2 FQDESV (reference sequence). The CDR3 runs to 15 residues. V lost 5 bases, J lost 4 bases, and 8 bases stayed unmatched. This CDR3 reads CASSLDRGQADTQYF. DNA of the CDR3: TGTGCCAGCAGCCTAGACAGGGGACAGGCAGATACGCAGTATTTT. The full variable domain, with the rest looked up from reference TRBV11-1 and TRBJ2-3, is EAEVAQSPRYKITEKSQAVAFWCDPISGHATLYWYRQILGQGPELLVQFQDESVVDDSQLPKDRFSAERLKGVDSTLKIQPAELGDSAMYLCASSLDRGQADTQYFGPGTRLTVL.

The table lists this clone with a count of one. This chain connects TRBV5-1 to TRBJ1-1; D is ambiguous. V dropped 4 bases and J dropped 1 base, with 8 bases sitting between them. Germline V lookup: CDR1 SGHRS, CDR2 YFSETQ. The CDR3 loop spans 13 amino acids. The CDR3 DNA is TGCGCCAGCAGCCCCAGACAGAACACTGAAGCTTTCTTT. Its protein is CASSPRQNTEAFF.